This TCR beta chain was captured by sequencing in a study of T cells in Graves' hyperthyroidism and ophthalmopathy. Looking at the study overall: Once the initial diagnosis was made, peripheral blood was obtained before any treatment.

The sample holds many counts of this clonotype. Its antigen is as yet unknown. The germline V and J ends were trimmed by 5 bases and 4 bases, with 6 bases remaining between them. Germline-derived CDR1 and CDR2 are GTSNPN and SVGIG (reference sequence). There are 11 residues in the CDR3. TCR beta CDR3 regions were amplified from RNA. First-round RT-PCR with HTBI primers amplified the TCR CDR3 region. Via MiXCR, TCRdb re-called the multiplex PCR reads, giving one row per CDR3 protein. Of over 400,000 distinct CDR3 sequences in the sample, 14% to 15% are singletons; the top ten hold roughly 13%. Findings and limits, study-wide: Blood also showed most of the thyroid clonotypes that were expanded above 0.001.

Exclusions: uncontrolled infection, other autoimmune disease, pregnancy, lactation. Thyroid ultrasound, orbital computed tomography, clinical symptoms, and serum thyroxine and TRAb underpinned diagnoses. This TCR was sampled from a man aged 18 to 30 with Graves' ophthalmopathy. Input material: blood. The J gene is TRBJ2-1, the V gene TRBV30; no clear D. In DNA form, the CDR3 reads TGTGCCTGGGGGGTATACAATGAGCAGTTCTTC. Its protein product is CAWGVYNEQFF.